The 4 T cell receptor beta chains listed next were all sequenced from one sample in a study of T-cell reconstitution after alpha-beta-depleted transplantation in children. Unique molecular identifiers were used to barcode this TCRbeta library. TCRdb independently ran MiXCR on the PCR reads; one entry per CDR3 protein. The sample yields 440,000 or so distinct CDR3 sequences, roughly two fifths seen once. The source material was PBMCs, sampled before TCRalphabeta/CD19-depleted stem cell transplant. The origin of the receptors is a girl aged 2-15 years with aplastic anemia, due to receive a stem cell transplant.

J is TRBJ2-1 and V is TRBV20-1; 10 bases match TRBD2. J lost 7 bases, V lost 6 bases, and 12 bases had no gene match. The CDR3 length is 15 residues. Germline V gene lookup returns CDR1 DFQATT and CDR2 SNEGSKA (reference sequence). The CDR3 DNA follows: TGCAGTGCACCTCGGGCTAGCGGGAGCCCTAATGAGCAGTTCTTC. Its translation: CSAPRASGSPNEQFF.

This clonotype was picked up many times. This chain links TRBV27 with TRBJ1-2, with TRBD1 identical over 8 bases. Trimming removed 3 bases from V and 4 bases from J; junction bases left unmatched: 7. This CDR3 has 15 amino acids. Germline CDR1 MNHEY, CDR2 SMNVEV (reference sequence). CDR3 nucleotides: TGTGCCAGCAGTTTGGCTCCCAGGGGGCCCTATGGCTACACCTTC. Amino acid sequence: CASSLAPRGPYGYTF.

Written as DNA, the CDR3 is TGTGCCAGCAGCTTAAACCCCCAGGGATTCAAGTATTTT. Protein product: CASSLNPQGFKYF. The chain joins TRBV7-3 to TRBJ2-3; possibly TRBD1 for D (5 bases). The CDR3 extends over 13 amino acids. The V and J ends lost 1 base and 13 bases respectively, with 15 bases between them. Germline CDR1 reads SGHTA; CDR2 reads FQGTGA.

The chain joins TRBV11-2 to TRBJ2-1; D is undetermined. V was trimmed by 1 base and J by 1 base, leaving 11 bases between them. CDR1 is SGHAT, CDR2 FQNNGV, per germline. The CDR3 loop spans 16 amino acids. DNA for the CDR3: TGTGCCAGCAGCTTAGTCCGTATGGCTTCCTACAATGAGCAGTTCTTC. Protein: CASSLVRMASYNEQFF.